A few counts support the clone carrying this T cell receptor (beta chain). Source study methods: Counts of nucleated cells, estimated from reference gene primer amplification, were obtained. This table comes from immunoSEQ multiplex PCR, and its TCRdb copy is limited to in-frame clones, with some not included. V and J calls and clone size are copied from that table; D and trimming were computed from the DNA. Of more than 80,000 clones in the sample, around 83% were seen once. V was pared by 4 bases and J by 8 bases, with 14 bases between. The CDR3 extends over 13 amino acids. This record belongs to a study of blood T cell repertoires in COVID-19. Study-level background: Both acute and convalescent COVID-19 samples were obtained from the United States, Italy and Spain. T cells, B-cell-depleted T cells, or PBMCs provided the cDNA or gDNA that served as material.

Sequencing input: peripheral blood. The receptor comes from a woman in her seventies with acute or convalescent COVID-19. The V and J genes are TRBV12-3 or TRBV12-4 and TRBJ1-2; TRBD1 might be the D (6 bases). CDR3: CASSSDRSRGYTF. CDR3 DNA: TGTGCCAGCAGTTCCGACAGGTCACGGGGCTACACCTTC.